Described below is a single TCR beta chain sequence and its context. The antigen is unknown. This sample stems from a study of graft-versus-host responses after intestinal transplantation. Study-wide background: After anti-thymocyte globulin induction, recipients took tacrolimus and steroids for around three years.

The data were produced by immunoSEQ multiplex PCR, yet TCRdb's version contains in-frame clones alone and is incomplete. This table holds around 39,000 clones, roughly 91% found once. Study outcomes and limitations: The highest levels of circulating GvH clones went along with early declines in HvG clones after transplant.

Per germline, CDR1 MRHNA and CDR2 SNTAGT. CDR3 size: 15 residues. The junction had 2 bases not matched to a gene; V was cut back by 2 bases and J by 5 bases. The V gene is TRBV6-4, the J gene TRBJ2-1; TRBD1 agrees at 11 bases. The TCR comes from a human patient who received an intestinal transplant, so some T cells may come from the graft donor. The specimen comprised PBMCs, sampled around 280 days after transplant. The CDR3 reads CASSDGTGGNNEQFF. For the CDR3, the DNA is TGTGCCAGCAGTGACGGGACAGGGGGAAACAATGAGCAGTTCTTC.